A single sample is the source of the 21 T cell receptor beta chains below, sequenced in a study of response to subunit inactivated influenza vaccine. TCRdb redid the calling of the RT-PCR reads with MiXCR, one entry per CDR3 protein. The sample lists more than 400,000 distinct CDR3 sequences, approximately 7.2% seen once, with over 10% in the top ten. Sequenced here: PBMCs from blood, sampled less than 30 months after vaccination. These receptors were taken from a man between 50 and 75 years old who received an inactivated influenza vaccine.

There are many counts of this clonotype. This chain connects TRBV7-9 to TRBJ2-5; D is undetermined. The CDR3 has 14 amino acids. V lost 2 bases to trimming and J lost 5 bases, with 12 bases between them. Germline-derived CDR1 and CDR2 are SEHNR and FQNEAQ (reference sequence). This chain's CDR3 is CASSLFSGFETQYF. The CDR3 DNA reads as TGTGCCAGCAGCTTATTTTCAGGTTTTGAGACCCAGTACTTC.

The chain is built from TRBV5-1 and TRBJ2-5; 8 bases match TRBD1. V dropped 4 bases and J dropped 4; count of bases not matched to a gene: 6. The CDR3 consists of 14 residues. Germline V CDR1 and CDR2: SGHRS, YFSETQ. CDR3 DNA: TGCGCCAGCAGCGACGGACAGGGTAGAGAGACCCAGTACTTC. Translating it yields CASSDGQGRETQYF. The entire variable domain, with the rest obtained from reference TRBV5-1 and TRBJ2-5, is as follows: KAGVTQTPRYLIKTRGQQVTLSCSPISGHRSVSWYQQTPGQGLQFLFEYFSETQRNKGNFPGRFSGRQFSNSRSEMNVSTLELGDSALYLCASSDGQGRETQYFGPGTRLLVL.

This chain connects TRBV7-2 to TRBJ2-3, with D possibly matching TRBD2 (5 bases). From germline, CDR1 is SGHTA and CDR2 FQGNSA. The CDR3 runs 13 residues. Trimming pared 0 bases from V and 5 bases from J, leaving 6 bases between. The CDR3 loop is CASSLAEEDTQYF. The CDR3 DNA is TGTGCCAGCAGCTTAGCGGAGGAAGATACGCAGTATTTT.

This clonotype showed up many times. The rearrangement uses TRBV20-1 and TRBJ1-2, with 7 bases lining up with TRBD1. Germline CDR1 is DFQATT and CDR2 is SNEGSKA (reference sequence). This CDR3 has 15 residues. V gave up 2 bases and J gave up 2 bases; unmatched junction bases: 8. CDR3 bases: TGCAGTGCTAGATTGCCGGGACAGAAGAACTATGGCTACACCTTC. Its translation: CSARLPGQKNYGYTF.

This clonotype was counted between two and nine times. V usage is TRBV4-1 and J usage is TRBJ1-5; possible D gene TRBD1, 6 bases. The germline gives CDR1 MGHRA, CDR2 YSYEKL. The CDR3 totals 16 residues. V shed 1 base and J shed 6 bases, with 16 bases lying between them. Here the CDR3 DNA reads TGCGCCAGCAGCCAAGTTCAGGGGCGAAACCGTCAGCCCCAGCATTTT. Its protein is CASSQVQGRNRQPQHF.

The rearrangement uses TRBV2 and TRBJ2-2; the match to TRBD1 covers 10 bases. With V trimmed by 7 bases and J by 1 base, 9 bases remained unmatched. Per germline, CDR1 SNHLY and CDR2 FYNNEI. The CDR3 is made up of 17 amino acids. The CDR3 nucleotides read TGTGCCAGCAAAAGACAGGGGGCCTATCTGAACACCGGGGAGCTGTTTTTT. Its protein product is CASKRQGAYLNTGELFF.

V gene TRBV5-1 combines with J gene TRBJ2-2, with 9 bases fitting TRBD2. The CDR3 is made up of 15 amino acids. Trimming cost V 9 bases and J 1 base; bases outside gene matches: 7. Germline V gene lookup returns CDR1 SGHRS and CDR2 YFSETQ. For the CDR3, the DNA is TGCGCCACCAGGGAGACTAGCGGGAACACCGGGGAGCTGTTTTTT. Encoded protein: CATRETSGNTGELFF.

The gene calls are TRBV7-8 and TRBJ1-5; possibly TRBD1 for D (5 bases). The CDR3 has 13 residues. Germline CDR1 is SGHVS and CDR2 is FQNEAQ. Trimming stripped 4 bases from V and 9 bases from J, with 13 bases between. The CDR3 region is CASSYRDGRPQHF. The DNA for the CDR3 is TGTGCCAGCAGCTACCGGGACGGCCGGCCCCAGCATTTT. Full variable domain (missing parts from reference TRBV7-8 and TRBJ1-5): GAGVSQSPRYKVAKRGQDVALRCDPISGHVSLFWYQQALGQGPEFLTYFQNEAQLDKSGLPSDRFFAERPEGSVSTLKIQRTQQEDSAVYLCASSYRDGRPQHFGDGTRLSIL.

This chain links TRBV20-1 with TRBJ1-1, with 7 bases identical to TRBD1. This CDR3 region has 15 residues. Germline CDR1 and CDR2: DFQATT and SNEGSKA (reference sequence). Trimming at V came to 1 base and at J to 5 bases, leaving 10 bases not matched to a gene. The CDR3 DNA reads TGCAGTGCTAGAGTAGGCAGGGGGGTAGGGACTGAAGCTTTCTTT. This translates into CSARVGRGVGTEAFF.

This chain links TRBV12-3 or TRBV12-4 with TRBJ1-2, with D unclear. The V and J ends lost 4 bases and 5 bases respectively, with 11 bases between them. The CDR3 contains 13 residues. This CDR3 reads CASSSGRRYGYTF. CDR3 nucleotides: TGTGCCAGCAGTTCAGGACGGAGATATGGCTACACCTTC.

The chain joins TRBV12-3 or TRBV12-4 to TRBJ2-1, with D unclear. The CDR3 totals 15 residues. V was cut by 5 bases and J by 1 base, with 12 bases left in between. The CDR3 nucleotides are TGTGCCAGCAGTCGTAGATACTCGTCCTACAATGAGCAGTTCTTC. It specifies CASSRRYSSYNEQFF.

Comments on this clonotype: A much larger clone is a single base away; this may be a read error. This chain connects TRBV4-2 to TRBJ2-1; 9 positions match TRBD2. CDR1 is LGHNA, CDR2 YNFKEQ, per germline. The CDR3 length is 15 residues. DNA for the CDR3: TGTGCCAGCAGCCAAGGGACTAGCGACTACAAAGAGCAGTTCTTC. Protein sequence: CASSQGTSDYKEQFF.

In its sample, this clonotype was seen a few times. This chain links TRBV6-1 with TRBJ2-6, with D possibly matching TRBD2 (6 bases). The V gene's germline CDR1 is MNHNS and CDR2 SASEGT. The CDR3 is 15 residues long. V was trimmed by 11 bases and J by 0 bases, leaving 14 bases between them. The CDR3 nucleotides are TGTGCCGTAAGGAGGGTTCTCTCTGGGGCCAACGTCCTGACTTTC. Residues: CAVRRVLSGANVLTF.

V and J are TRBV7-9 and TRBJ2-7; D unclear. V lost 1 base and J lost 5, with 6 bases in between. There are 12 residues in the CDR3. Germline lookup yields CDR1 SEHNR and CDR2 FQNEAQ (reference sequence). The CDR3 DNA reads TGTGCCAGCAGCTTAGGTAATAACGAGCAGTACTTC. Translation gives CASSLGNNEQYF. The variable domain in full, completed from reference TRBV7-9 and TRBJ2-7, reads DTGVSQNPRHKITKRGQNVTFRCDPISEHNRLYWYRQTLGQGPEFLTYFQNEAQLEKSRLLSDRFSAERPKGSFSTLEIQRTEQGDSAMYLCASSLGNNEQYFGPGTRLTVT.

The chain employs TRBV5-6 and TRBJ1-2; D not certain. Deletions cut 1 base from V and 2 bases from J, with 9 bases between. The CDR3 has 14 amino acids. The germline gives CDR1 SGHDT, CDR2 YYEEEE. CDR3 DNA: TGTGCCAGCAGCTTGAAGGGTATCAACTATGGCTACACCTTC. Protein product: CASSLKGINYGYTF.

This clonotype came up a few times. The chain employs TRBV6-5 and TRBJ1-4, with D maybe TRBD1 (6 bases). The CDR3 sequence is 16 residues long. The V end lost 0 bases, the J end lost 8 bases, and 16 bases lay between the germline ends. CDR1 MNHEY and CDR2 SVGAGI come from the germline V gene. The chain's CDR3 is CASSYSPRGKGEKLFF. In DNA, the CDR3 is TGTGCCAGCAGTTACTCGCCCAGGGGAAAGGGGGAAAAACTGTTTTTT.

This clonotype was seen many times. The chain carries TRBV11-2 and TRBJ2-7; tentatively, D is TRBD1 (8 bases). The germline CDR1 and CDR2 sequences are SGHAT and FQNNGV. The germline V and J ends were trimmed by 5 bases and 9 bases, with 26 bases remaining between them. This CDR3 has 16 residues. The CDR3 bases are TGTGCCAGCAGCACACTAACAGGGGGGGTCCTACGATTGCAGTACTTC. Encoded protein: CASSTLTGGVLRLQYF.

This clonotype has more than one count but fewer than ten. The V call is TRBV5-1, the J call TRBJ1-2, with D possibly being TRBD1 (5 bases). Germline CDR1 reads SGHRS; CDR2 reads YFSETQ. V shed 4 bases and J shed 4 bases, with 14 bases lying between them. CDR3 size: 14 residues. The CDR3 region is CASSGSTQGYGYTF. The CDR3 coding sequence is TGCGCCAGCAGCGGCAGTACTCAGGGCTATGGCTACACCTTC.

This clonotype was counted between two and nine times. This chain uses TRBV18 with TRBJ2-2; perhaps TRBD1 as D (6 bases). Germline CDR1 and CDR2: KGHSH and LQKENI. CDR3 length: 16 amino acids. Trimming removed 2 bases from V and 0 bases from J, with 10 bases in between. The CDR3 DNA follows: TGTGCCAGCTCACCAGCGACAGGATCGAACACCGGGGAGCTGTTTTTT. Translation gives CASSPATGSNTGELFF.

The V gene is TRBV14, the J gene TRBJ2-2, with 9 bases that match TRBD1. The trim removed 4 bases at V and 5 bases at J, leaving 8 bases unmatched. The length of the CDR3 is 16 residues. Germline CDR1 SGHDN, CDR2 FVKESK. The CDR3 DNA reads as TGTGCCAGCAGCCCTTTGACAGGGGGGCGGACCGGGGAGCTGTTTTTT. Its protein product is CASSPLTGGRTGELFF.

This clonotype was found a few times. The V and J genes are TRBV5-1 and TRBJ2-3; D might be TRBD1 (6 bases). Germline CDR1 is SGHRS and CDR2 is YFSETQ. This CDR3 region has 14 residues. The V end lost 4 bases, the J end lost 8 bases, and 17 bases lay between the germline ends. The CDR3 loop reads CASSPTQGTGTQYF. CDR3 sequence (DNA): TGCGCCAGCAGCCCAACACAGGGTACGGGTACGCAGTATTTT.